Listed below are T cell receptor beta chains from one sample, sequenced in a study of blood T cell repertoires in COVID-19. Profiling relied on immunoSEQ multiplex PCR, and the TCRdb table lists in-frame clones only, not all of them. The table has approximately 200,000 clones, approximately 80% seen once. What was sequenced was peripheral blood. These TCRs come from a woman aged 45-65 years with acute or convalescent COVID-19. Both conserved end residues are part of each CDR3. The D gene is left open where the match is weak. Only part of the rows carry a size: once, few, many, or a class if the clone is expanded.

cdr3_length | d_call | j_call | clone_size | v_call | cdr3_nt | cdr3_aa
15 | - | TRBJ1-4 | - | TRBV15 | TGTGCCACCAGCAGAGATACACCCCCGGGTGAAAAACTGTTTTTT | CATSRDTPPGEKLFF
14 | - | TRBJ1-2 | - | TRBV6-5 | TGCGCAGTACGGGACACCAGAACCCGGGCCGGCTACACCTTC | CAVRDTRTRAGYTF
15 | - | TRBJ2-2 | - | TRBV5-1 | TGCGCCAGCGGGAAGGACAGATCAAACACCGGGGAGCTGTTTTTT | CASGKDRSNTGELFF
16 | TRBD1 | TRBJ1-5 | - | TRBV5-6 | TGTGCCAGCAGCTTGGGTAAGGGACAGGGGAATCAGCCCCAGCATTTT | CASSLGKGQGNQPQHF
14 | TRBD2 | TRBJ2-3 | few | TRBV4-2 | TGTGCCAGCAGCCGAAGCGGGAACACAGATACGCAGTATTTT | CASSRSGNTDTQYF
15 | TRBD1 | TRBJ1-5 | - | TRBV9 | TGTGCCAGCAGCGCCGGACAGGGCAATAATCAGCCCCAGCATTTT | CASSAGQGNNQPQHF
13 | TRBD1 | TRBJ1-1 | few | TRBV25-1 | TGTGCCAGCAGGGGGACAGGAAACACTGAAGCTTTCTTT | CASRGTGNTEAFF
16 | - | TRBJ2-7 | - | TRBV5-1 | TGCGCCAGCAGCTTGTGGGGGGCGGGAGTCTCCTACGAGCAGTACTTC | CASSLWGAGVSYEQYF
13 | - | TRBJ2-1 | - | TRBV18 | TGTGCCAGCTCACCGCCAAGGCGGAATGAGCAGTTCTTC | CASSPPRRNEQFF
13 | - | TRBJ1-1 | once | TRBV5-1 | TGCGCCAGCAAGAACGGGGAGAACACTGAAGCTTTCTTT | CASKNGENTEAFF
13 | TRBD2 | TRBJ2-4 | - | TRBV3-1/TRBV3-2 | TGTGCCAGCAGCCTCCAAACGGGGGGCATTCAGTACTTC | CASSLQTGGIQYF
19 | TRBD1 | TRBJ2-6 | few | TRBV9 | TGTGCCAGCAGCCTCCAGGCCAAATGGACAGGGACTGGGGCCAACGTCCTGACTTTC | CASSLQAKWTGTGANVLTF
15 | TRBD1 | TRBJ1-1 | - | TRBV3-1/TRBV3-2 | TGTGCCAGCAGCCAAGGGGGGACAGGGAACACTGAAGCTTTCTTT | CASSQGGTGNTEAFF
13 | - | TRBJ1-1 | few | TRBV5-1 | TGCGCCAGCAGCTTGGACAGGAACACTGAAGCTTTCTTT | CASSLDRNTEAFF
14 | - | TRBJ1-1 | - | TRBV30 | TGTGCCTGGATTCCCCGGGTGAGGGAGCGCCGGGCTTTCTTT | CAWIPRVRERRAFF
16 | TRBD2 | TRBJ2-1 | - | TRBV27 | TGTGCCAGCAGTCCCCGGTGGCTAGCGGTGCACAATGAGCAGTTCTTC | CASSPRWLAVHNEQFF
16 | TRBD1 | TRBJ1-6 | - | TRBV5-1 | TGCGCCAGCAGCTTAACCGGGACAGGGGACGATTCACCCCTCCACTTT | CASSLTGTGDDSPLHF
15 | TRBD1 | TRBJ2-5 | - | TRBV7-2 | TGTGCCAGCAGCCCTCAACCCAGGGGGACGGAGACCCAGTACTTC | CASSPQPRGTETQYF
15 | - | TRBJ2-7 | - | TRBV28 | TGTGCCAGCAGCACCCGAGGGAGGAGCTCCTACGAGCAGTACTTC | CASSTRGRSSYEQYF
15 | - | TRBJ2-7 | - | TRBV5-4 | TGTGCCAGCAGCCGGGAGGGACAGGGAATGTACGAGCAGTACTTC | CASSREGQGMYEQYF
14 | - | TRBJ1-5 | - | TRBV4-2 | TGTGCCAGCAGCCAAGACCCCCGCGGGCAGCCCCAGCATTTT | CASSQDPRGQPQHF
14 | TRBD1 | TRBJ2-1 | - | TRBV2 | TGTGCCAGCAAAGCGGACAGGGGGGCGGGTGAGCAGTTCTTC | CASKADRGAGEQFF
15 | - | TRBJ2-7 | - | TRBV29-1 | TGCAGCGTTGTATTGTTCCGGGAGCGATCCTACGAGCAGTACTTC | CSVVLFRERSYEQYF
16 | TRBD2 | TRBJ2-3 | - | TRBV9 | TGTGCCAGCACCTGGACTAGCGGGGGGGAAACAGATACGCAGTATTTT | CASTWTSGGETDTQYF
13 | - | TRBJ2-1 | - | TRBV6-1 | TGTGCCAGCAGTGAAACAATTGACAATGAGCAGTTCTTC | CASSETIDNEQFF
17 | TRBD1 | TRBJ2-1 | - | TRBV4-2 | TGTGCCAGCAGCCAAAGGGGGAACAGGGGATCCTACAATGAGCAGTTCTTC | CASSQRGNRGSYNEQFF
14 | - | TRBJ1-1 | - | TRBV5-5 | TGTGCCAGCACCTCCTGGGGGGGCGGCACTGAAGCTTTCTTT | CASTSWGGGTEAFF
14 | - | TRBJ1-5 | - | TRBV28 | TGTGCCAGCAGTATCACAGGGCCTAATCAGCCCCAGCATTTT | CASSITGPNQPQHF
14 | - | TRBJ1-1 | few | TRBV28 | TGTGCCAGCAGGGGGGCGACAGTGAACACTGAAGCTTTCTTT | CASRGATVNTEAFF
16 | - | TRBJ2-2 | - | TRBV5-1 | TGCGCCAGCAGCTTATCTACCCTAGCCGGCACCGGGGAGCTGTTTTTT | CASSLSTLAGTGELFF
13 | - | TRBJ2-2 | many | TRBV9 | TGTGCCAGCAGCTCCCCGGGTAGCGGGGAGCTGTTTTTT | CASSSPGSGELFF
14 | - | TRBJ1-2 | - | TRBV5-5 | TGTGCCAGCATCAAATCAGGGGAAGTTGGGGGCTACACCTTC | CASIKSGEVGGYTF
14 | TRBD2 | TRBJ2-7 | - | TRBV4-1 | TGCGCCAGCAGCTCGACTAGCGGATCCTACGAGCAGTACTTC | CASSSTSGSYEQYF
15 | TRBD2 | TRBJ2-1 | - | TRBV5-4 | TGTGCCAGCAGCCTCACGGGACTAACCGACAATGAGCAGTTCTTC | CASSLTGLTDNEQFF
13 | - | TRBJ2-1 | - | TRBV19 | TGTGCCAGTAGCACGCAACATTGGAATGAGCAGTTCTTC | CASSTQHWNEQFF
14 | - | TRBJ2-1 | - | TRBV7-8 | TGTGCCAGCACGCTCCTTGGAGGCGGCAATGAGCAGTTCTTC | CASTLLGGGNEQFF
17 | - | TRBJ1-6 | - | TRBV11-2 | TGTGCCAGCAGCTTAGATCAGTGGGGGGGCTATAATTCACCCCTCCACTTT | CASSLDQWGGYNSPLHF